The T cell receptor (beta chain) under discussion was sequenced for a study of Ad26.COV2.S vaccination and SARS-CoV-2 variants. At the level of the study: In the study, Ad26.COV2.S was injected intramuscularly once, or twice 56 days apart.

The ends were cut back, 5 bases at V and 2 bases at J, with 10 bases in the middle. CDR1 SGHVS and CDR2 FQNEAQ come from the germline V gene. The CDR3 is 13 residues long. The repertoire was sequenced with immunoSEQ multiplex PCR; TCRdb's copy has only in-frame clones and lacks some. The top ten hold over 1.5% of the sample, which has a few hundred thousand clones, around 92% seen once. The study's findings and limits: Vaccine recipients surpassed placebo recipients in spike-specific TCR breadth. In TCR breadth and depth analyses, total T cell responses may have been underestimated.

This clone was counted once. Antigen: not known. The treatment here: about 20 received Ad26.COV2.S at low or high dose, single or two shots; about five received placebo; per-sample allocation not given. Each sample was drawn 63 days after the first injection (of vaccine or placebo). Donor was an adult aged 18-55 years in Boston. Here the sequenced sample was peripheral blood, taken in a trial of Ad26.COV2.S vaccine versus placebo. The chain couples TRBV7-8 to TRBJ2-7; D is ambiguous. This TCR was sampled from a person between 18 and 60 years old who received the Ad26.COV2.S COVID-19 vaccine or a placebo. The CDR3 DNA reads as TGTGCCAGCAGCCCCGATCTACCCTACGAGCAGTACTTC. This translates into CASSPDLPYEQYF.